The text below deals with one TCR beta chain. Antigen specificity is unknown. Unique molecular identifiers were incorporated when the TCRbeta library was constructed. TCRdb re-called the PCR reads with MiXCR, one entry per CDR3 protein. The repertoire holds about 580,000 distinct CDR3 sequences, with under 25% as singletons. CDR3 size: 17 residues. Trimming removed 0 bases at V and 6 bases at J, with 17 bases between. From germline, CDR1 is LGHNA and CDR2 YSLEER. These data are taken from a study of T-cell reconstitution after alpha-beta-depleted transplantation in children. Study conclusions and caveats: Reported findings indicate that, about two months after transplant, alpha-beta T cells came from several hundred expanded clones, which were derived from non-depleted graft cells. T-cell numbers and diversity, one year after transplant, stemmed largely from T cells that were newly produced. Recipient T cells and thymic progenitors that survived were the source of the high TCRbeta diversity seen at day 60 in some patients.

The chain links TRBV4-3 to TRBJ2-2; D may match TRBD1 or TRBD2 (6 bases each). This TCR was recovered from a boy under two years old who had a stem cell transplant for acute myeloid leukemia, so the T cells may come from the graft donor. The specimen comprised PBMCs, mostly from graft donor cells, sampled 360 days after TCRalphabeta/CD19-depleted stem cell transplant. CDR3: CASSQDTGTGAAGELFF. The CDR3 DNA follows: TGCGCCAGCAGCCAAGATACCGGGACGGGGGCGGCCGGGGAGCTGTTTTTT.